This entry features one T cell receptor (beta chain) sequence. Its antigen is as yet unknown. The sample has other DNA sequences that encode this CDR3 too. PCR primers comprised 60 Vbeta and 13 Jbeta primers. This table comes from immunoSEQ multiplex PCR, and its TCRdb copy is limited to in-frame clones, with some not included. The sample yields some 200,000 clones, over 70% seen once. The data were obtained in a study of cytomegalovirus exposure and HLA in healthy donors. Study-wide context: There were approximately 80 million unique TCRs (from HLA-typed donors) in an early data release. Study-wide points: Only CMV serostatus was available as immune exposure information. Later work associated roughly 17,000 TCR beta sequences with HLA alleles at 0.05 false discovery rate.

Trimming took 4 bases from V and 2 from J, leaving 6 bases between them. Germline CDR1 and CDR2: SQVTM and ANQGSEA. This CDR3 is built from 12 residues. The chain carries TRBV29-1 and TRBJ1-5; TRBD1 is a possible D gene (6 bases). This clonotype was sampled from a man in his fifties in good health and CMV-seronegative. The sequenced sample was PBMCs. CDR3 sequence reads: CSVGGRNQPQHF. The CDR3 coding sequence is TGCAGCGTTGGGGGGCGCAATCAGCCCCAGCATTTT.